What follows are 18 T cell receptor beta chains derived from one specimen sequenced in a study of beta chain features in type 1 diabetes. The study, taken as a whole, reports: Among all four CD4+ subsets, Type 1 diabetes patients had TCRB CDR3s that were moderately but significantly shorter.

No cognate antigen is known for these TCRs. Expressed TCRB transcripts were sequenced, since all the RNA that had been isolated was reverse transcribed. Sequenced by immunoSEQ multiplex PCR; TCRdb stores in-frame clones only, minus some. The sample carries 20,000 to 25,000 clones, over 65% recorded once. Sample: stem cell memory CD4+ T cells from blood. The receptors stem from a woman aged 40 to 50 with type 1 diabetes.

This clone was seen only a few times. The J gene is TRBJ2-2, the V gene TRBV2; TRBD2 aligns across 14 bases. J lost 5 bases, V lost 9 bases, and 8 bases had no gene match. The CDR3 has 16 amino acids. CDR1 and CDR2 (germline): SNHLY, FYNNEI. Here the CDR3 DNA reads TGTGCCAGATCGACTAGCGGGAGGGCCATTACCGGGGAGCTGTTTTTT. Translated: CARSTSGRAITGELFF. Full variable domain (missing parts from reference TRBV2 and TRBJ2-2): EPEVTQTPSHQVTQMGQEVILRCVPISNHLYFYWYRQILGQKVEFLVSFYNNEISEKSEIFDDQFSVERPDGSNFTLKIRSTKLEDSAMYFCARSTSGRAITGELFFGEGSRLTVL.

This rearrangement joins TRBV7-9 to TRBJ2-7, with TRBD1 matching over 7 bases. CDR1 is SEHNR, CDR2 FQNEAQ, per germline (reference sequence). V lost 1 base, J lost 13 bases, and 4 bases stayed unmatched. The CDR3 extends over 11 amino acids. The CDR3 DNA follows: TGTGCCAGCAGCTTAGGAAGGGGGCACTACTTC. As protein: CASSLGRGHYF.

This chain joins TRBV7-2 and TRBJ1-6, with TRBD1 matching over 7 bases. CDR3 size: 17 residues. Germline V gene data show CDR1 as SGHTA and CDR2 as FQGNSA. The V gene end was trimmed by 4 bases and the J gene end by 7 bases; junction bases not matched to a gene: 13. This chain's CDR3 is CASSYASRGTVNSPLHF. The CDR3 DNA follows: TGTGCCAGCAGCTATGCGTCGCGAGGGACAGTGAATTCACCCCTCCACTTT.

This chain joins TRBV28 and TRBJ2-2, with 7 positions matching TRBD1. Germline values: CDR1 MDHEN, CDR2 SYDVKM. The trim removed 5 bases at V and 4 bases at J, leaving 10 bases unmatched. The CDR3 runs 16 residues. Here the CDR3 reads CASSLRQGVGTGELFF. The CDR3 DNA reads as TGTGCCAGCAGTCTAAGGCAGGGGGTGGGCACCGGGGAGCTGTTTTTT.

This clone appeared a few times. The CDR3 DNA is TGTGCCAGCAGCGCTGCCTGGGAGAGCTCCTACAATGAGCAGTTCTTC. It is translated as CASSAAWESSYNEQFF. This rearrangement joins TRBV7-2 to TRBJ2-1, with TRBD2 as a possible D gene (5 bases). V lost 5 bases, J lost 0 bases, and 14 bases lay in between. CDR1 SGHTA and CDR2 FQGNSA come from the germline V gene. The CDR3 is 16 residues long.

The gene calls are TRBV7-9 and TRBJ1-2; TRBD1 aligns across 11 bases. V shed 3 bases and J 3 bases; nucleotides not matched to a gene: 0. CDR1 and CDR2 (germline): SEHNR, FQNEAQ (reference sequence). This CDR3 has 14 residues. The chain's CDR3 is CASSLGQGDYGYTF. The CDR3, as DNA: TGTGCCAGCAGCTTGGGACAGGGGGACTATGGCTACACCTTC.

This chain joins TRBV6-5 and TRBJ1-5, with D possibly matching TRBD1 (6 bases). Trimming removed 4 bases from V and 4 bases from J, with 11 bases in between. Per the germline V gene, CDR1 is MNHEY and CDR2 is SVGAGI. The CDR3 sequence is 14 residues long. The CDR3 reads CASSFDRSNQPQHF. In nucleotides, the CDR3 is TGTGCCAGCAGTTTTGACAGGTCGAATCAGCCCCAGCATTTT.

The V gene is TRBV14, the J gene TRBJ1-2; D might be TRBD1 (5 bases). The CDR3 contains 13 residues. Between the trimmed V and J ends, which lost 1 base and 8 bases, there was a span of 11 bases. Germline CDR1 reads SGHDN; CDR2 reads FVKESK. CDR3 region: CASSQVGVMGYTF. DNA for the CDR3: TGTGCCAGCAGCCAAGTAGGGGTGATGGGCTACACCTTC.

This clone was detected a few times. This chain joins TRBV28 and TRBJ1-1; D is uncertain. Trimming removed 11 bases at V and 0 bases at J, with 7 bases between. Germline V gene data show CDR1 as MDHEN and CDR2 as SYDVKM. The CDR3 consists of 11 residues. The CDR3 loop reads CAAKMNTEAFF. CDR3 nucleotides: TGTGCCGCTAAGATGAACACTGAAGCTTTCTTT.

The genes are TRBV6-1 and TRBJ2-7; 9 bases map to TRBD1. The V segment lost 6 bases and the J segment 3 bases; nucleotides outside the gene matches: 9. CDR1 is MNHNS, CDR2 SASEGT, per germline. The CDR3 loop spans 15 amino acids. CDR3 loop: CASSPGQGPFYEQYF. The CDR3 DNA follows: TGTGCCAGCAGCCCGGGACAGGGACCATTCTACGAGCAGTACTTC.

The rearrangement links TRBV4-1 to TRBJ2-7; 7 positions match TRBD2. Per the germline V gene, CDR1 is MGHRA and CDR2 is YSYEKL. The CDR3 totals 15 residues. V lost 0 bases to trimming and J lost 7 bases; unmatched junction nucleotides: 9. CDR3 residues: CASSQEAQGGREQYF. The DNA of the CDR3 is TGCGCCAGCAGCCAAGAGGCCCAGGGAGGGAGAGAGCAGTACTTC.

V gene TRBV7-2 combines with J gene TRBJ2-1; D uncertain. This CDR3 comprises 13 residues. The V end lost 2 bases, the J end lost 2 bases, and 4 bases lay between the germline ends. Per germline, CDR1 SGHTA and CDR2 FQGNSA. The CDR3, as DNA: TGTGCCAGCAGCTTATGGCCCTACAATGAGCAGTTCTTC. Protein: CASSLWPYNEQFF.

The V gene is TRBV28, the J gene TRBJ1-1; D unresolved. The CDR3 loop spans 11 amino acids. V shed 4 bases and J shed 7 bases, with 7 bases lying between them. CDR1 is MDHEN, CDR2 SYDVKM, per germline. DNA for the CDR3: TGTGCCAGCAGTTCGAGAATTGAAGCTTTCTTT. It yields the protein CASSSRIEAFF.

The chain couples TRBV7-9 to TRBJ2-2; the D gene is possibly TRBD2 (5 bases). This CDR3 comprises 14 residues. Germline CDR1 is SEHNR and CDR2 is FQNEAQ (reference sequence). V dropped 1 base and J dropped 6 bases, with 9 bases sitting between them. The CDR3 nucleotides read TGTGCCAGCAGCTTAGATTCCGGGGCCGGGGAGCTGTTTTTT. Its translation: CASSLDSGAGELFF. The full variable domain, in which reference TRBV7-9 and TRBJ2-2 provide the parts outside the CDR3, is DTGVSQNPRHKITKRGQNVTFRCDPISEHNRLYWYRQTLGQGPEFLTYFQNEAQLEKSRLLSDRFSAERPKGSFSTLEIQRTEQGDSAMYLCASSLDSGAGELFFGEGSRLTVL.

The chain carries TRBV7-2 and TRBJ1-2; no definite D call. This CDR3 is 14 amino acids long. Per the germline V gene, CDR1 is SGHTA and CDR2 is FQGNSA. Trimming pared 6 bases from V and 2 bases from J, leaving 13 bases between. This chain's CDR3 is CASSMFPGNYGYTF. Here the CDR3 DNA reads TGTGCCAGCAGTATGTTTCCGGGAAACTATGGCTACACCTTC.

This chain joins TRBV7-2 and TRBJ1-3; D remains ambiguous. The ends were cut back, 1 base at V and 0 bases at J, with 13 bases in the middle. CDR3 length equals 17 residues. Germline values: CDR1 SGHTA, CDR2 FQGNSA. DNA of the CDR3: TGTGCCAGCAGCTTAGAAGCGTTGCTCTCCTCTGGAAACACCATATATTTT. Its translation is CASSLEALLSSGNTIYF.

This clone has only a few counts. The CDR3: CAWSDRRFNEKLFF. The DNA for the CDR3 is TGTGCCTGGAGTGATCGGCGGTTTAATGAAAAACTGTTTTTT. The gene calls are TRBV30 and TRBJ1-4; D is unclear. The CDR3 contains 14 residues. Germline assignment: CDR1 GTSNPN and CDR2 SVGIG (reference sequence). The V and J ends lost 1 base and 4 bases respectively, with 10 bases between them.

This clone was observed a handful of times. The chain joins TRBV5-1 to TRBJ2-1; D may be TRBD2 (6 bases). CDR3 size: 15 residues. V was pared by 6 bases and J by 0 bases, with 13 bases between. Germline lookup yields CDR1 SGHRS and CDR2 YFSETQ. The CDR3 bases are TGCGCCAGCACTGGTGGGGGGAGCTCCTACAATGAGCAGTTCTTC. It encodes CASTGGGSSYNEQFF. Full variable domain (rest looked up from reference TRBV5-1 and TRBJ2-1): KAGVTQTPRYLIKTRGQQVTLSCSPISGHRSVSWYQQTPGQGLQFLFEYFSETQRNKGNFPGRFSGRQFSNSRSEMNVSTLELGDSALYLCASTGGGSSYNEQFFGPGTRLTVL.